The 19 T cell receptor beta chains below all came from one sample that was sequenced in a study of PD-L1 blockade in urothelial cancer. Time point in this sample: peripheral blood 6 weeks after treatment start. Measured with immunoSEQ multiplex PCR; TCRdb has only the in-frame clones, and not every one. The sample consists of some 40,000 clones, about 90% of them appearing once. The starting material was PBMCs, obtained around atezolizumab (anti-PD-L1) treatment. The receptors come from a man in his 70s with urothelial cancer.

The V and J genes are TRBV7-9 and TRBJ2-5; weak D call: TRBD2 (5 bases). The CDR3 totals 13 residues. Germline loops: CDR1 SEHNR, CDR2 FQNEAQ (reference sequence). V lost 7 bases, J lost 3 bases, and 12 bases lay in between. CDR3 sequence (DNA): TGTGCCAGCATACCCCCTAGCAAAGAGACCCAGTACTTC. Translating gives CASIPPSKETQYF.

The chain employs TRBV11-1 and TRBJ2-2, with 13 bases matching TRBD2. The junction had 3 bases not matched to a gene; V was cut back by 6 bases and J by 5 bases. CDR1 and CDR2 (germline): SGHAT, FQDESV (reference sequence). The CDR3 contains 15 residues. The CDR3 nucleotides read TGTGCCAGCAGGCGGACTAGCGGGAGTACCGGGGAGCTGTTTTTT. Amino acid sequence: CASRRTSGSTGELFF.

The rearrangement joins TRBV6-6 to TRBJ1-1, with TRBD1 as a possible D gene (6 bases). Germline V lookup: CDR1 MNHNY, CDR2 SVGAGI (reference sequence). CDR3 length equals 11 residues. Trimming took off 6 bases at V and 9 bases at J, with 11 bases between the two ends. The CDR3 is CASSVGQKAFF. The DNA of the CDR3 is TGTGCCAGCAGCGTCGGACAGAAAGCTTTCTTT.

The CDR3 nucleotides are TGTGCCAGCAGCTTAAACAGGGATATCTCTGGAAACACCATATATTTT. Its translation is CASSLNRDISGNTIYF. V is TRBV7-9 and J is TRBJ1-3; D is perhaps TRBD1 (6 bases). The CDR3 consists of 16 residues. V dropped 2 bases and J dropped 0 bases, with 11 bases sitting between them. Germline CDR1 SEHNR, CDR2 FQNEAQ (reference sequence).

This clone was seen just once. The V call is TRBV18, the J call TRBJ2-1; D is perhaps TRBD1 (5 bases). CDR3 length: 15 residues. The germline gives CDR1 KGHSH, CDR2 LQKENI. The V end was cut by 3 bases, the J end by 4 bases, with 13 bases between. The CDR3 loop is CASSPVTGAYNEQFF. CDR3 bases: TGTGCCAGCTCACCGGTTACAGGAGCATACAATGAGCAGTTCTTC. The whole variable domain, filled in from reference TRBV18 and TRBJ2-1, reads NAGVMQNPRHLVRRRGQEARLRCSPMKGHSHVYWYRQLPEEGLKFMVYLQKENIIDESGMPKERFSAEFPKEGPSILRIQQVVRGDSAAYFCASSPVTGAYNEQFFGPGTRLTVL.

J is TRBJ2-1 and V is TRBV28; 10 bases align to TRBD2. CDR3 size: 16 residues. After removal of 7 bases from V and 8 bases from J, the junction contained 14 bases not matched to a gene. Germline CDR1 is MDHEN and CDR2 is SYDVKM. The CDR3 loop reads CASTSLGAGGVDEQFF. The CDR3, as DNA: TGTGCCAGCACCTCTTTGGGAGCGGGAGGGGTCGATGAGCAGTTCTTC.

V usage is TRBV28 and J usage is TRBJ2-4; D might be TRBD2 (6 bases). V lost 2 bases to trimming and J lost 1 base, with 9 bases between them. Germline lookup yields CDR1 MDHEN and CDR2 SYDVKM. This CDR3 has 15 amino acids. CDR3 loop: CASSLGGAAKNIQYF. The CDR3, as DNA: TGTGCCAGCAGTTTAGGCGGGGCGGCCAAAAACATTCAGTACTTC.

V usage is TRBV5-4 and J usage is TRBJ2-2, with TRBD2 matching 9 bases. The CDR3 runs to 16 residues. CDR1 is SGHNT, CDR2 YYREEE, per germline (reference sequence). The ends lost 3 bases at V and 5 bases at J; junction bases unmatched: 8. The CDR3 sequence is CASSSREGGVTGELFF. CDR3 bases: TGTGCCAGCAGCTCGCGGGAGGGGGGAGTTACCGGGGAGCTGTTTTTT.

The chain combines TRBV28 with TRBJ2-7, with 12 bases aligning to TRBD1. Per germline, CDR1 MDHEN and CDR2 SYDVKM. V shed 5 bases and J 2 bases; nucleotides not matched to a gene: 13. The CDR3 runs to 18 residues. For the CDR3, the DNA is TGTGCCAGCAGTCCAACAGGGACAGGGGGCGGTTGGGCCTACGAGCAGTACTTC. Protein product: CASSPTGTGGGWAYEQYF.

This clone appeared once. In DNA form, the CDR3 reads TGTGCCAGCAGTTTATACCCCCGGGCTAGCCGGGAGACCCAGTACTTC. It is translated as CASSLYPRASRETQYF. The chain joins TRBV27 to TRBJ2-5; D is possibly TRBD2 (5 bases). Germline V lookup: CDR1 MNHEY, CDR2 SMNVEV (reference sequence). V lost 1 base, J lost 5 bases, and 17 bases lay in between. CDR3 length equals 16 residues.

The rearrangement links TRBV10-2 to TRBJ2-1; 8 bases match TRBD2. Germline assignment: CDR1 WSHSY and CDR2 SAAADI. V was pared by 10 bases and J by 2 bases, with 4 bases of the junction left unmatched. The length of the CDR3 is 13 residues. CDR3 residues: CATGLATYNEQFF. CDR3 in DNA: TGCGCCACCGGACTAGCCACCTACAATGAGCAGTTCTTC.

This clone occurred once. The chain uses TRBV29-1 and TRBJ2-3, with 9 bases identical to TRBD2. The germline gives CDR1 SQVTM, CDR2 ANQGSEA. This CDR3 is 15 amino acids long. The junction had 5 bases not matched to a gene; V was cut back by 2 bases and J by 2 bases. The CDR3, as DNA: TGCAGCGTTGAAAGACTAGCGGACGACACAGATACGCAGTATTTT. As protein: CSVERLADDTDTQYF.

The V gene is TRBV28, the J gene TRBJ1-1; perhaps TRBD1 as D (5 bases). CDR3 length equals 12 residues. Deletions cut 6 bases from V and 4 bases from J, with 9 bases between. CDR1 MDHEN and CDR2 SYDVKM come from the germline V gene. The CDR3 DNA reads as TGTGCCAGCAGGACAGCAACCACTGAAGCTTTCTTT. Encoded protein: CASRTATTEAFF.

J is TRBJ1-2 and V is TRBV28; D ambiguous. Trimming shortened V by 4 bases and J by 14 bases, and 20 bases separated the two germline ends. CDR1 MDHEN and CDR2 SYDVKM come from the germline V gene. The CDR3 has 13 amino acids. The CDR3 spells CASSSGSSQAGTF. DNA for the CDR3: TGTGCCAGCAGTTCCGGCTCCTCCCAGGCCGGAACCTTC.

Written as DNA, the CDR3 is TGTGCCAGCAGCTCTTACGGGTTCACCTACAATGAGCAGTTCTTC. It translates to CASSSYGFTYNEQFF. The chain joins TRBV5-5 to TRBJ2-1; no firm D call. The V gene lost 3 bases and the J gene lost 2 bases, with 12 bases spanning the gap. The germline CDR1 and CDR2 sequences are SGHKS and YYEKEE (reference sequence). CDR3 length: 15 residues.

This clone was observed a single time. V usage is TRBV7-9 and J usage is TRBJ2-1, with TRBD1 matching 10 bases. The trim removed 1 base at V and 7 bases at J, leaving 1 base unmatched. The CDR3 spans 14 residues. Germline values: CDR1 SEHNR, CDR2 FQNEAQ (reference sequence). The CDR3 nucleotides read TGTGCCAGCAGCTTAGGGGACAGGGGAAATGAGCAGTTCTTC. It encodes CASSLGDRGNEQFF.

This clone is a singleton in its sample. The V call is TRBV11-2, the J call TRBJ2-2, with a weak D call TRBD2 (6 bases). The CDR3 length is 15 residues. Trimming removed 5 bases at V and 5 bases at J, with 15 bases between. From germline, CDR1 is SGHAT and CDR2 FQNNGV. The CDR3 loop is CASSTGLILTGELFF. The CDR3 DNA follows: TGTGCCAGCAGCACGGGACTTATTTTAACCGGGGAGCTGTTTTTT.

The chain joins TRBV5-4 to TRBJ1-2; 12 bases align to TRBD1. V was clipped by 6 bases and J by 3 bases; unmatched bases: 6. Looked up from germline, CDR1 is SGHNT and CDR2 is YYREEE (reference sequence). This CDR3 has 15 residues. CDR3 protein: CASTRDRGLDYGYTF. The CDR3 bases are TGTGCCAGCACCCGGGACAGGGGGCTCGACTATGGCTACACCTTC. Full variable domain (missing parts from reference TRBV5-4 and TRBJ1-2): ETGVTQSPTHLIKTRGQQVTLRCSSQSGHNTVSWYQQALGQGPQFIFQYYREEENGRGNFPPRFSGLQFPNYSSELNVNALELDDSALYLCASTRDRGLDYGYTFGSGTRLTVV.

CDR3 sequence: CSASRGHQYF. CDR3 coding DNA: TGCAGTGCTAGTAGGGGGCATCAGTACTTC. The chain uses TRBV20-1 and TRBJ2-7; 7 nucleotides line up with TRBD1. Germline CDR1 reads DFQATT; CDR2 reads SNEGSKA (reference sequence). This CDR3 is 10 amino acids long. The ends lost 3 bases at V and 10 bases at J; junction bases unmatched: 3.